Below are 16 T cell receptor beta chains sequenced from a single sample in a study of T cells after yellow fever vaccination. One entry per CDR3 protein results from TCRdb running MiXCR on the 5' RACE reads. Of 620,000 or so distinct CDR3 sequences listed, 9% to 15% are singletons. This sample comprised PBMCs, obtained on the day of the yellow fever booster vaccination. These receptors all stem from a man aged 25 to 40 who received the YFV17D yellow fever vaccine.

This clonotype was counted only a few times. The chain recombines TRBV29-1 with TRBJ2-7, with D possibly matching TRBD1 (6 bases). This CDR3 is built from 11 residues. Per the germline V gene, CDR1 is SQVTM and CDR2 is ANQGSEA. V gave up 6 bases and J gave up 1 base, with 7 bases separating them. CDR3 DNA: TGCAGCGTGAGGGGGTCCTACGAGCAGTACTTC. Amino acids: CSVRGSYEQYF.

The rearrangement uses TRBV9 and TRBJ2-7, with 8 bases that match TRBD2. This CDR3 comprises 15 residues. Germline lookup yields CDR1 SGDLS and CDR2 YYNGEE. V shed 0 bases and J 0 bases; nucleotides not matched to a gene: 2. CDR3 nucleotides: TGTGCCAGCAGCGTAGATAGCGGGAACTCCTACGAGCAGTACTTC. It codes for CASSVDSGNSYEQYF.

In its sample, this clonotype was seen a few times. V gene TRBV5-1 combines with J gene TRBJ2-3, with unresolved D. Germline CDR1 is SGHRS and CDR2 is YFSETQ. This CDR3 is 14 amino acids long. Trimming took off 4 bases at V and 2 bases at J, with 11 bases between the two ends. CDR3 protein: CASSPDKPTDTQYF. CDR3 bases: TGCGCCAGCAGCCCGGATAAGCCCACAGATACGCAGTATTTT.

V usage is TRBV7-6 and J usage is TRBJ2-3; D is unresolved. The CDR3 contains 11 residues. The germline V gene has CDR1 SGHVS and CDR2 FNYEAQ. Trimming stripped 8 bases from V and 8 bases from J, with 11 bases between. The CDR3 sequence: CASGAATTQYF. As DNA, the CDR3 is TGTGCCAGCGGCGCGGCTACTACGCAGTATTTT.

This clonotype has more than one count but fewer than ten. The CDR3 is CASSEIVQGTEAFF. The CDR3 DNA reads TGTGCCAGCAGTGAAATTGTCCAGGGCACTGAAGCTTTCTTT. The chain joins TRBV2 to TRBJ1-1, with D perhaps TRBD1 (5 bases). The CDR3 consists of 14 residues. With 2 bases removed from V and 4 bases from J, the gap between germline ends came to 11 bases. Looked up from germline, CDR1 is SNHLY and CDR2 is FYNNEI.

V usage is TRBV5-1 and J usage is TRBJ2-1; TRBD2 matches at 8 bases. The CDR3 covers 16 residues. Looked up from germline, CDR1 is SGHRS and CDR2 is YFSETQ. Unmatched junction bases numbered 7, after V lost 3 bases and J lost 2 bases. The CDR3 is CASSSKTSGPYNEQFF. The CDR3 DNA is TGCGCCAGCAGCTCAAAAACTAGCGGACCCTACAATGAGCAGTTCTTC.

The CDR3 DNA is TGTGCCATCAGTGAGGGGCTAGCGTGGCAGTACTTC. It yields the protein CAISEGLAWQYF. The V gene is TRBV10-3, the J gene TRBJ2-7; tentatively, D is TRBD2 (6 bases). V gave up 2 bases and J gave up 9 bases, with 11 bases separating them. Germline V CDR1 and CDR2: ENHRY, SYGVKD. The CDR3 contains 12 residues.

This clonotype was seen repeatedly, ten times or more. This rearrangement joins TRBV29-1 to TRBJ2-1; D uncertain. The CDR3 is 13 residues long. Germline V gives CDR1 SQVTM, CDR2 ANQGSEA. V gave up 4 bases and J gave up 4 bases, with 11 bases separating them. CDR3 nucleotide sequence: TGCAGCGTTGGTGATAGGTTATACAATGAGCAGTTCTTC. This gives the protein CSVGDRLYNEQFF.

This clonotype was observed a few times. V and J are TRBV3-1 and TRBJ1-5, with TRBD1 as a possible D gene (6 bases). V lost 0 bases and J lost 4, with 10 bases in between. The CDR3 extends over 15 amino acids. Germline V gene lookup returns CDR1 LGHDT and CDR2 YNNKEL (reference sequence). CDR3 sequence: CASSQDRQGNQPQHF. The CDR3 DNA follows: TGTGCCAGCAGCCAAGACCGGCAGGGGAATCAGCCCCAGCATTTT.

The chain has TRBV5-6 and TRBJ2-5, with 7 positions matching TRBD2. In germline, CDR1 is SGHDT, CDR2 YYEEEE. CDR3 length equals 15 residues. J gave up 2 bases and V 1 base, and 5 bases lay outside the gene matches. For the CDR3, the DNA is TGTGCCAGCAGCTTGCTAGCGGCTGATCAAGAGACCCAGTACTTC. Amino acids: CASSLLAADQETQYF.

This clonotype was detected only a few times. The DNA of the CDR3 is TGTGCCAGCAGCGTAGGAGCGGGAGGCGATTCCTACGAGCAGTACTTC. Protein product: CASSVGAGGDSYEQYF. V gene TRBV9 combines with J gene TRBJ2-7; TRBD2 matches 9 bases. V gave up 0 bases and J gave up 1 base; unmatched junction bases: 5. CDR1 is SGDLS, CDR2 YYNGEE, per germline. The CDR3 contains 16 residues. The full variable domain, in which reference TRBV9 and TRBJ2-7 provide the parts outside the CDR3, is DSGVTQTPKHLITATGQRVTLRCSPRSGDLSVYWYQQSLDQGLQFLIQYYNGEERAKGNILERFSAQQFPDLHSELNLSSLELGDSALYFCASSVGAGGDSYEQYFGPGTRLTVT.

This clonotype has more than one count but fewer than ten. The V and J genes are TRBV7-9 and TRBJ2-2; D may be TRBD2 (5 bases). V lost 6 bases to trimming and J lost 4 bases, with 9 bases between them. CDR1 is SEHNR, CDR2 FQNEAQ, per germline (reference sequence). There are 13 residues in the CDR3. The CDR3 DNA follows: TGTGCCAGCAGGATAGAGGGCACCGGGGAGCTGTTTTTT. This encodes CASRIEGTGELFF.

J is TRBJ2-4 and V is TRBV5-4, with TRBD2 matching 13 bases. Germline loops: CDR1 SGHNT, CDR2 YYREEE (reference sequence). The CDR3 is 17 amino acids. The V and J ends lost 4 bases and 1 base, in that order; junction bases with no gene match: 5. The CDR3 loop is CASSDKTSGRAKNIQYF. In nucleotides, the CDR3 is TGTGCCAGCAGCGACAAGACTAGCGGGAGGGCCAAAAACATTCAGTACTTC.

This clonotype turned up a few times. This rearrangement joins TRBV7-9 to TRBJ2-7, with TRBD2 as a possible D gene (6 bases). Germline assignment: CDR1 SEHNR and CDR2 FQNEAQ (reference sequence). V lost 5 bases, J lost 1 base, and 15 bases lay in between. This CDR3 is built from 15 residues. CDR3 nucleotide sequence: TGTGCCAGCAGCCCTAGTCGCGGGGCGTCCTACGAGCAGTACTTC. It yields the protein CASSPSRGASYEQYF. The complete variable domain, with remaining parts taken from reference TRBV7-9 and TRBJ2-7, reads DTGVSQNPRHKITKRGQNVTFRCDPISEHNRLYWYRQTLGQGPEFLTYFQNEAQLEKSRLLSDRFSAERPKGSFSTLEIQRTEQGDSAMYLCASSPSRGASYEQYFGPGTRLTVT.

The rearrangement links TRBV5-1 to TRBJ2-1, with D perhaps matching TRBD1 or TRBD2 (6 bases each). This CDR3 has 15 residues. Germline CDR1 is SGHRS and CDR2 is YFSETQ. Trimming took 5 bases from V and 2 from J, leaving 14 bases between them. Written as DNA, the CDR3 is TGCGCCAGCAGGGACGGGGGCCGGACCTACAATGAGCAGTTCTTC. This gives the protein CASRDGGRTYNEQFF.

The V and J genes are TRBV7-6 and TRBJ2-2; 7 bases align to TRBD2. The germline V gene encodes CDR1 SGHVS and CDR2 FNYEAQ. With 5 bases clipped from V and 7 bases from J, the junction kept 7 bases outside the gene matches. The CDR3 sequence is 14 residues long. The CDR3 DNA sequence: TGTGCCAGCAGCGGGAGGGCCGAGGGCGGGGAGCTGTTTTTT. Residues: CASSGRAEGGELFF.